This TCR beta chain emerged from a study of beta chain features in type 1 diabetes. Germline V gene lookup returns CDR1 SGHTA and CDR2 FQGNSA. The CDR3 totals 16 residues. Trimming took 1 base from V and 5 from J; bases not matched to a gene: 7. Findings and caveats of the study: Across all four CD4+ subsets, people with type 1 diabetes showed modestly shorter TCRB CDR3s.

This clone was detected only a few times. What it binds is unknown. Of the isolated RNA, all was reverse transcribed, and so the sequenced material was expressed TCRB transcripts. The repertoire was sequenced with immunoSEQ multiplex PCR; TCRdb's copy has only in-frame clones and lacks some. Seen here are under 50,000 clones, approximately 70% observed once, and the top ten hold about 2%. The sample comprised Tregs from blood. This TCR was sampled from a woman under 30 with type 1 diabetes. The chain recombines TRBV7-2 with TRBJ2-3, with 9 bases that match TRBD2. CDR3 region: CASSLVAGGPQDTQYF. CDR3 in DNA: TGTGCCAGCAGCTTAGTTGCGGGGGGGCCCCAAGATACGCAGTATTTT.